Following are 23 T cell receptor beta chains from one sample sequenced in a study of shared clonotypes between healthy human individuals. Sequenced by immunoSEQ multiplex PCR; TCRdb stores in-frame clones only, minus some. The sample yields hundreds of thousands of clones, roughly 72% seen once. Specimen: memory CD4+ T cells sorted from blood. Subset: CD45RA-negative fraction. The receptors here all came from a woman in her 30s in good health.

This clone was counted ten times or more. This chain uses TRBV18 with TRBJ2-3; D is uncertain. The CDR3 sequence is 13 residues long. CDR1 KGHSH and CDR2 LQKENI come from the germline V gene. V lost 1 base and J lost 2, with 4 bases in between. Written as DNA, the CDR3 is TGTGCCAGCTCACCACAGAACACAGATACGCAGTATTTT. Translating it yields CASSPQNTDTQYF.

This clone was detected a few times. The rearrangement joins TRBV7-6 to TRBJ1-4, with 8 bases lining up with TRBD1. There are 16 residues in the CDR3. J was trimmed by 8 bases and V by 1 base; bases with no gene match: 9. Looked up from germline, CDR1 is SGHVS and CDR2 is FNYEAQ. The CDR3 sequence: CASSLDGQGLSEKLFF. The CDR3 nucleotides read TGTGCCAGCAGCTTAGACGGACAGGGCCTTTCCGAAAAACTGTTTTTT.

In its sample, this clone was seen once. The V gene is TRBV2, the J gene TRBJ2-3; TRBD2 agrees at 9 bases. Germline V lookup: CDR1 SNHLY, CDR2 FYNNEI. Trimming removed 0 bases from V and 5 bases from J; junction bases left unmatched: 12. The CDR3 has 18 amino acids. The CDR3: CASSEAGTGTSIVDTQYF. CDR3 DNA: TGTGCCAGCAGTGAAGCGGGGACCGGGACTAGCATTGTAGATACGCAGTATTTT.

This chain uses TRBV27 with TRBJ2-6; 9 nucleotides align to TRBD2. Germline lookup yields CDR1 MNHEY and CDR2 SMNVEV (reference sequence). V was pared by 5 bases and J by 0 bases, with 8 bases of the junction left unmatched. This CDR3 has 18 residues. CDR3 in DNA: TGTGCCAGCAGTCCAGGGACTAGCTCTTACTCTGGGGCCAACGTCCTGACTTTC. It specifies CASSPGTSSYSGANVLTF.

V gene TRBV2 combines with J gene TRBJ2-5; 12 bases map to TRBD1. Germline CDR1 reads SNHLY; CDR2 reads FYNNEI. Losses at the gene ends were 8 bases for V and 12 bases for J; bases not matched to a gene: 10. The CDR3 covers 13 residues. The CDR3 sequence: CASRRDRGLRKYF. CDR3 nucleotides: TGTGCCAGCCGCCGGGACAGGGGGCTCAGGAAGTACTTC.

This clone was recorded a few times. CDR3 residues: CASSLWPSGITDTQYF. DNA of the CDR3: TGTGCCAGCAGCTTATGGCCTAGCGGGATCACAGATACGCAGTATTTT. This chain links TRBV11-2 with TRBJ2-3, with 9 bases fitting TRBD2. The trim removed 2 bases at V and 2 bases at J, leaving 5 bases unmatched. The CDR3 has 16 amino acids. Germline loops: CDR1 SGHAT, CDR2 FQNNGV.

The chain has TRBV5-1 and TRBJ2-1, with D possibly being TRBD2 (6 bases). With 0 bases removed from V and 10 bases from J, the gap between germline ends came to 8 bases. Germline CDR1 and CDR2: SGHRS and YFSETQ. This CDR3 has 12 residues. In nucleotides, the CDR3 is TGCGCCAGCAGCTTGGAAGGAGGGGAGCAGTTCTTC. This gives the protein CASSLEGGEQFF. The entire variable domain, with the rest obtained from reference TRBV5-1 and TRBJ2-1, is as follows: KAGVTQTPRYLIKTRGQQVTLSCSPISGHRSVSWYQQTPGQGLQFLFEYFSETQRNKGNFPGRFSGRQFSNSRSEMNVSTLELGDSALYLCASSLEGGEQFFGPGTRLTVL.

The gene calls are TRBV28 and TRBJ2-3; TRBD2 matches at 7 bases. CDR3 length: 15 amino acids. Germline assignment: CDR1 MDHEN and CDR2 SYDVKM. V dropped 6 bases and J dropped 0; count of bases not matched to a gene: 6. DNA for the CDR3: TGTGCCAGCAGCCCGAGCGGGACTAGCACAGATACGCAGTATTTT. This sequence encodes CASSPSGTSTDTQYF.

V is TRBV18 and J is TRBJ1-2; D is undetermined. Trimming shortened V by 6 bases and J by 4 bases, and 12 bases separated the two germline ends. This CDR3 has 13 amino acids. Germline CDR1 and CDR2: KGHSH and LQKENI. The CDR3, as DNA: TGTGCCAGCTCCAACCTCCAGACCTATGGCTACACCTTC. Amino acid sequence: CASSNLQTYGYTF. The entire variable domain, with the rest obtained from reference TRBV18 and TRBJ1-2, is as follows: NAGVMQNPRHLVRRRGQEARLRCSPMKGHSHVYWYRQLPEEGLKFMVYLQKENIIDESGMPKERFSAEFPKEGPSILRIQQVVRGDSAAYFCASSNLQTYGYTFGSGTRLTVV.

V usage is TRBV7-9 and J usage is TRBJ2-5, with TRBD2 as a possible D gene (6 bases). The V and J ends lost 2 bases and 4 bases respectively, with 11 bases between them. CDR1 and CDR2 from the germline V gene are SEHNR and FQNEAQ (reference sequence). There are 14 residues in the CDR3. In DNA, the CDR3 is TGTGCCAGCAGCTTAAGCGGGCTCCTAGAGACCCAGTACTTC. It translates to CASSLSGLLETQYF.

The V and J genes are TRBV9 and TRBJ2-3, with a possible D match to TRBD2 (5 bases). The length of the CDR3 is 14 residues. The germline gives CDR1 SGDLS, CDR2 YYNGEE. V was clipped by 5 bases and J by 4 bases, with 14 bases between them. CDR3: CASSGLLHADTQYF. CDR3 sequence (DNA): TGTGCCAGCAGTGGACTGCTACATGCAGATACGCAGTATTTT.

The V call is TRBV30, the J call TRBJ2-7; D gene uncertain. Trimming cost V 3 bases and J 3 bases, with 9 bases left between them. The CDR3 has 12 residues. The V gene's germline CDR1 is GTSNPN and CDR2 SVGIG (reference sequence). CDR3 coding DNA: TGTGCCTGGAGGGTACGAGTCTACGAGCAGTACTTC. This codes for CAWRVRVYEQYF.

In its sample, this clone was seen a few times. The V and J genes are TRBV21-1 and TRBJ1-4; the D call of TRBD1 is as the table states it, not checked on the DNA. TRBV21-1 is a listed pseudogene. The CDR3 is made up of 16 amino acids. CDR3 sequence (DNA): TGTGCCAGCAGCAAAGAGGGTCAGGGAACTAATGAAAAACTGTTTTTT. Its protein product is CASSKEGQGTNEKLFF.

A single count supports this clone. The J gene is TRBJ2-1, the V gene TRBV7-2, with 14 bases lining up with TRBD2. Looked up from germline, CDR1 is SGHTA and CDR2 is FQGNSA. The CDR3 is 19 residues long. V trimming: 5 bases; J trimming: 2 bases; junction bases outside the gene matches: 11. CDR3 DNA sequence: TGTGCCAGCAGCGCCAAGGGACTAGCGGGAGAAAATCCCTACAATGAGCAGTTCTTC. It translates to CASSAKGLAGENPYNEQFF.

This clone was observed once. V is TRBV11-2 and J is TRBJ2-5; 8 bases map to TRBD2. Germline CDR1 is SGHAT and CDR2 is FQNNGV. J gave up 1 base and V 6 bases, and 10 bases lay outside the gene matches. The CDR3 runs 16 residues. The CDR3 reads CASSLGPGGTQETQYF. The CDR3 nucleotides are TGTGCCAGCAGTTTGGGCCCGGGAGGGACCCAAGAGACCCAGTACTTC.

The sample holds one count of this clone. Different DNA sequences within this sample yield the same CDR3. This sequence joins TRBV18 and TRBJ1-5; a possible D gene is TRBD1 (5 bases). The germline CDR1 and CDR2 sequences are KGHSH and LQKENI. V shed 3 bases and J shed 5 bases, with 8 bases lying between them. The CDR3 is 13 amino acids. The CDR3: CASSPGRDQPQHF. Written as DNA, the CDR3 is TGTGCCAGCTCACCGGGCAGGGATCAGCCCCAGCATTTT.

The CDR3 reads CASSPRDEQFF. The CDR3 DNA sequence: TGTGCCAGCTCACCACGAGATGAGCAGTTCTTC. This rearrangement joins TRBV18 to TRBJ2-1; D is ambiguous. The CDR3 loop spans 11 amino acids. With 1 base removed from V and 8 bases from J, the gap between germline ends came to 3 bases. Germline-derived CDR1 and CDR2 are KGHSH and LQKENI.

The V call is TRBV7-2, the J call TRBJ1-2; 10 bases align to TRBD1. The CDR3 runs 17 residues. CDR1 and CDR2 (germline): SGHTA, FQGNSA. V dropped 1 base and J dropped 7; count of bases not matched to a gene: 12. CDR3 nucleotides: TGTGCCAGCAGCTTAGGGACAGGGGGTTTATCGCTAAGTGGCTACACCTTC. It specifies CASSLGTGGLSLSGYTF.

The chain links TRBV28 to TRBJ2-2; D unresolved. Per the germline V gene, CDR1 is MDHEN and CDR2 is SYDVKM. V shed 0 bases and J shed 2 bases, with 7 bases lying between them. The CDR3 runs to 15 residues. This CDR3 is CASSLWYTNTGELFF. CDR3 sequence (DNA): TGTGCCAGCAGTTTATGGTACACCAACACCGGGGAGCTGTTTTTT.

J is TRBJ1-5 and V is TRBV28, with D perhaps TRBD1 (6 bases). The CDR3 runs to 16 residues. V shed 4 bases and J shed 3 bases, with 16 bases lying between them. Germline V gives CDR1 MDHEN, CDR2 SYDVKM. The CDR3 reads CASSYVDGTTNQPQHF. CDR3 bases: TGTGCCAGCAGTTATGTAGACGGGACAACCAATCAGCCCCAGCATTTT.

This clone appeared a few times. The rearrangement links TRBV19 to TRBJ1-1; D might be TRBD1 (5 bases). Trimming shortened V by 7 bases and J by 1 base, and 13 bases separated the two germline ends. The germline V gene has CDR1 LNHDA and CDR2 SQIVND (reference sequence). The CDR3 has 14 amino acids. The CDR3 DNA reads as TGTGCCAGTATCGTAGGGGAGGCGAACACTGAAGCTTTCTTT. Protein product: CASIVGEANTEAFF.

Remarks on this clone: Other DNA sequences in this specimen translate into the identical CDR3. The chain combines TRBV6-1 with TRBJ1-3; unclear D gene. The CDR3 extends over 15 amino acids. With 0 bases removed from V and 0 bases from J, the gap between germline ends came to 6 bases. CDR1 and CDR2 (germline): MNHNS, SASEGT. The CDR3 bases are TGTGCCAGCAGTGAAGCGCTTTTCTCTGGAAACACCATATATTTT. Translating gives CASSEALFSGNTIYF.

This chain uses TRBV6-5 with TRBJ1-4; TRBD1 agrees at 7 bases. Germline loops: CDR1 MNHEY, CDR2 SVGAGI. This CDR3 is built from 14 residues. J gave up 7 bases and V 5 bases, and 7 bases lay outside the gene matches. For the CDR3, the DNA is TGTGCCAGCAGTGAGGACCAGGGGGGTGAAAAACTGTTTTTT. Protein: CASSEDQGGEKLFF.